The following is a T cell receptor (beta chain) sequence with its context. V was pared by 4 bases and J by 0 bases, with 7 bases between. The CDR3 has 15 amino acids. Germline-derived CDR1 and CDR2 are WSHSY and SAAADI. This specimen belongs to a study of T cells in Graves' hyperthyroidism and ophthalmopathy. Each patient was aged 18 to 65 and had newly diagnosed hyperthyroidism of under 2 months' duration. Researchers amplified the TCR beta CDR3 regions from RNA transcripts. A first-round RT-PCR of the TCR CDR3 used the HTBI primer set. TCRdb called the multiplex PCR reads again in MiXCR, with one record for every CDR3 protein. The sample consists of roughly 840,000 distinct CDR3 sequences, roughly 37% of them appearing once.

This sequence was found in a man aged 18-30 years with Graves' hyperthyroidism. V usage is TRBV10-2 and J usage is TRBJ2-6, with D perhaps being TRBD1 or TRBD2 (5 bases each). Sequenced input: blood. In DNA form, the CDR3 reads TGCGCCAGCAGTGGAGGGACCTCTGGGGCCAACGTCCTGACTTTC. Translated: CASSGGTSGANVLTF.